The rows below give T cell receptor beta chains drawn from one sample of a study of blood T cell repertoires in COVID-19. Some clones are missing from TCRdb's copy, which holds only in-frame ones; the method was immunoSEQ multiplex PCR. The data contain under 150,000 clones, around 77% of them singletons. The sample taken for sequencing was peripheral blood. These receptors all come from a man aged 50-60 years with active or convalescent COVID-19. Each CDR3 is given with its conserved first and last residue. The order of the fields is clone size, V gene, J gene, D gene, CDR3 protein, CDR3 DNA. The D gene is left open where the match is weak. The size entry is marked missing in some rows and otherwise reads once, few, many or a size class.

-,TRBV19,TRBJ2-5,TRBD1,CASSTDREETQYF,TGTGCCAGTAGTACGGACAGGGAAGAGACCCAGTACTTC
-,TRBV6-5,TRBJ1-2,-,CASTPTGAGSYGYTF,TGTGCCAGCACCCCAACAGGTGCAGGCAGCTATGGCTACACCTTC
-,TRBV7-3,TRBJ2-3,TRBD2,CASSLRSSGRTDTQYF,TGTGCCAGCAGCTTAAGGTCTAGCGGGAGGACAGATACGCAGTATTTT
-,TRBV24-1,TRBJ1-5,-,CATSGQGSAQPQHF,TGTGCCACCTCTGGCCAGGGATCGGCTCAGCCCCAGCATTTT
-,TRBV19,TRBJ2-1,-,CASSIAALWSYNEQFF,TGTGCCAGTAGTATAGCCGCCCTATGGTCCTACAATGAGCAGTTCTTC
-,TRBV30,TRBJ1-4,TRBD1,CAWGQGGNEKLFF,TGTGCCTGGGGACAGGGAGGGAATGAAAAACTGTTTTTT
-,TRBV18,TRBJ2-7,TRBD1,CASSPPRQGAGEQYF,TGTGCCAGCTCACCACCGAGACAGGGGGCGGGGGAGCAGTACTTC
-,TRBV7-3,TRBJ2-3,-,CASSSYGRMIDTQYF,TGTGCCAGCAGCTCTTACGGGAGAATGATAGATACGCAGTATTTT
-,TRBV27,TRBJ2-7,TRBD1,CATSSPWDRVSEQYF,TGTGCCACCAGTTCTCCCTGGGACAGGGTCAGCGAGCAGTACTTC
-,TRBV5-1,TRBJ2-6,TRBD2,CASSIPSGRAGANVLTF,TGCGCCAGCAGCATACCCTCGGGGAGGGCTGGGGCCAACGTCCTGACTTTC
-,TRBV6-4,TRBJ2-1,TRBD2,CASSDWTSGEGQNEQFF,TGTGCCAGCAGTGACTGGACTAGCGGGGAAGGTCAAAATGAGCAGTTCTTC
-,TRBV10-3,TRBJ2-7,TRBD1,CATWDSSYEQYF,TGTGCCACGTGGGACAGCTCCTACGAGCAGTACTTC
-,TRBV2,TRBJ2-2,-,CASRRSTGELFF,TGTGCCAGCAGGAGAAGCACCGGGGAGCTGTTTTTT
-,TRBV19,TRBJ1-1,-,CASSPPAGFYTEAFF,TGTGCCAGTAGTCCGCCGGCGGGTTTCTACACTGAAGCTTTCTTT
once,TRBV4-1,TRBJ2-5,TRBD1,CASSPRFDRAFQETQYF,TGCGCCAGCAGCCCCCGATTTGACAGGGCCTTCCAAGAGACCCAGTACTTC
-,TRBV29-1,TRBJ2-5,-,CSVEDKAGRTDGTQYF,TGCAGCGTTGAAGATAAGGCAGGGCGGACGGATGGGACCCAGTACTTC
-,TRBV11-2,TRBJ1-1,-,CASSRPGAVNTEAFF,TGTGCCAGCAGCCGTCCTGGGGCGGTGAACACTGAAGCTTTCTTT
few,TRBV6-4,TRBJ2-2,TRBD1,CASSDRQGIDTGELFF,TGTGCCAGCAGTGACCGACAGGGTATAGACACCGGGGAGCTGTTTTTT
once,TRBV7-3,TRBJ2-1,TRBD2,CASSLTGTSAEQFF,TGTGCCAGCAGCTTAACCGGGACTAGCGCCGAGCAGTTCTTC
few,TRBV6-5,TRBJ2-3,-,CASRTYTDTQYF,TGTGCCAGCAGAACCTACACAGATACGCAGTATTTT
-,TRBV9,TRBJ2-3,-,CASSGGPSGDTQYF,TGTGCCAGCAGCGGAGGCCCTTCGGGAGATACGCAGTATTTT
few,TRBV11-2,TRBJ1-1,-,CASSLDRGGTEAFF,TGTGCCAGCAGCTTAGATAGGGGCGGCACTGAAGCTTTCTTT
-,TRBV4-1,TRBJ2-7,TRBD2,CASSQRGSGTYEQYF,TGCGCCAGCAGCCAGCGGGGTAGCGGGACCTACGAGCAGTACTTC
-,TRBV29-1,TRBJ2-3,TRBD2,CSAIPGLSTDTQYF,TGCAGCGCAATTCCGGGACTAAGCACAGATACGCAGTATTTT
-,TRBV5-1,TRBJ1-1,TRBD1,CASSLGGQGNTEAFF,TGCGCCAGCAGCTTGGGGGGACAGGGGAACACTGAAGCTTTCTTT
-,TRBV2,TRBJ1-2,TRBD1,CASRPGQAPTPGYTF,TGTGCCAGCAGACCGGGACAGGCCCCGACCCCTGGCTACACCTTC
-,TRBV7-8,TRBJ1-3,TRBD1,CASSLARRTGFGNTIYF,TGTGCCAGCAGCTTAGCACGCCGGACAGGGTTCGGAAACACCATATATTTT
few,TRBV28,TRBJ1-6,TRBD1,CASSSGTGRSPLHF,TGTGCCAGCAGTTCCGGGACAGGGCGTTCACCCCTCCACTTT
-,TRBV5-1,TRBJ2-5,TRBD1,CASSSGQGGPETQYF,TGCGCCAGCAGCTCGGGACAGGGGGGGCCAGAGACCCAGTACTTC
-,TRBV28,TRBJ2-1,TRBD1,CASSPRTGTHNEQFF,TGTGCCAGCAGCCCCCGGACAGGGACTCACAATGAGCAGTTCTTC
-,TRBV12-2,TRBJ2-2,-,CASRLAEGTGASGRTGELFF,TGTGCAAGTCGCTTAGCGGAGGGGACAGGGGCTAGCGGGAGGACCGGGGAGCTGTTTTTT
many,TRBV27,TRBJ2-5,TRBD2,CASSLLPYDPSGGRTQYF,TGTGCCAGCAGTTTACTACCGTATGATCCTAGCGGGGGCAGGACCCAGTACTTC
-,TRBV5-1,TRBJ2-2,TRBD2,CASSPGLGPGGELFF,TGCGCCAGCAGCCCCGGACTAGGCCCGGGCGGGGAGCTGTTTTTT
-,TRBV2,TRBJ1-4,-,CASRGVIEKLFF,TGTGCCAGCAGAGGGGTTATCGAAAAACTGTTTTTT
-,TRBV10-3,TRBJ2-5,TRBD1,CAIWTGPGETQYF,TGTGCCATCTGGACAGGTCCGGGGGAGACCCAGTACTTC
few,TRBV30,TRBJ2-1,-,CAWEGDSYNEQFF,TGTGCCTGGGAAGGGGACTCCTACAATGAGCAGTTCTTC
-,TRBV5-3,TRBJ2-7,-,CARSFHRVCEQYF,TGTGCCAGAAGCTTCCATCGGGTGTGCGAGCAGTACTTC
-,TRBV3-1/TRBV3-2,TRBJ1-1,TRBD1,CASSRSGGRTEAFF,TGTGCCAGCAGCCGGTCAGGGGGCCGTACTGAAGCTTTCTTT
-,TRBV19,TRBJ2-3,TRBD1,CASNPRQGTDTQYF,TGTGCCAGTAACCCCCGACAGGGGACAGATACGCAGTATTTT
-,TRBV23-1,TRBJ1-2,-,CASSQIPGGHGYTF,TGCGCCAGCAGTCAAATCCCCGGGGGGCATGGCTACACCTTC
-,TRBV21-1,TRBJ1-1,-,CASSYFLRNTEAFF,TGTGCCAGCAGCTACTTTTTAAGGAACACTGAAGCTTTCTTT
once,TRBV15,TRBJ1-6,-,CATSRVVGGGSPLHF,TGTGCCACCAGCAGAGTAGTTGGGGGGGGTTCACCCCTCCACTTT
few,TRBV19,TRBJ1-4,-,CASSQTATNEKLFF,TGTGCCAGTAGTCAGACAGCAACTAATGAAAAACTGTTTTTT
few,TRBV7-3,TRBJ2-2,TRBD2,CASSPGLAGVGELFF,TGTGCCAGCAGCCCAGGACTAGCGGGCGTGGGGGAGCTGTTTTTT
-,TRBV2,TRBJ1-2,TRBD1,CASRGTGRYGYTF,TGTGCCAGCAGGGGGACAGGCCGCTATGGCTACACCTTC
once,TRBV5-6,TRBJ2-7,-,CASSVSPGYEQYF,TGTGCCAGCAGCGTATCGCCGGGATACGAGCAGTACTTC
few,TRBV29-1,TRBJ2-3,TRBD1,CSVTRQGAKDTQYF,TGCAGCGTGACCAGACAGGGGGCGAAAGATACGCAGTATTTT
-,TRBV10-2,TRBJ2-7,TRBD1,CASSEPSGTGGSYEQYF,TGCGCCAGCAGTGAGCCGTCTGGGACAGGGGGTTCTTACGAGCAGTACTTC